The TCR beta chain described here comes from a study of cytomegalovirus exposure and HLA in healthy donors. Study-level background: A preliminary data release comprised 80 million to 95 million unique TCRs obtained from HLA-typed donors. Study-level findings and limits: Per a prior analysis, the majority of TCR beta V segments were productive roughly 90% or roughly 30% of the time. Later on, a genetic analysis was performed. It linked a missense variant in DCLRE1C with V- and J-gene trimming of TCR beta. The study reported that TCR beta sequences accurately predicted HLA-A and HLA-B alleles in most subjects.

The study ran its PCR with 60 Vbeta and 13 Jbeta primers. The method was immunoSEQ multiplex PCR; TCRdb's version includes in-frame clones alone and lacks a portion of them. Of fewer than 200,000 clones listed, around 75% are singletons. This CDR3 region has 15 residues. The V end lost 4 bases, the J end lost 0 bases, and 10 bases lay between the germline ends. Germline lookup yields CDR1 SGDLS and CDR2 YYNGEE. In its sample, this clone was seen a few times. Its target is unknown. The clonotype originates from a male donor in good health and CMV-seronegative. The V call is TRBV9, the J call TRBJ2-2, with a possible D match to TRBD2 (6 bases). Input material: PBMCs. The CDR3 region is CASSPSGPNTGELFF. CDR3 in DNA: TGTGCCAGCAGCCCGAGCGGGCCGAACACCGGGGAGCTGTTTTTT.